This TCR beta chain is from a study of T cell repertoires in cytomegalovirus infection. The wider study: HLA-B-restricted CMV epitopes that are well studied were used alongside recently identified HLA-C-restricted ones. Based on public TCR beta signatures, there were indications of CMV infection and of a matching HLA type.

This clonotype occurred a few times. What it recognizes is unknown. MiXCR, applied by TCRdb to the reads, yields one record per CDR3 protein. The data show roughly 350,000 distinct CDR3 sequences, roughly 34% seen once. Germline V gene lookup returns CDR1 ENHRY and CDR2 SYGVKD. After removal of 7 bases from V and 7 bases from J, the junction contained 6 bases not matched to a gene. This CDR3 comprises 14 residues. Study-level points and caveats: CMV-specific HLA-C-restricted TCR beta clonotypes dominated the ex vivo response. Cumulative frequency (of public TCR beta family members) identified carriers of CMV plus the relevant HLA.

This chain connects TRBV10-3 to TRBJ2-7, with TRBD2 matching 14 bases. The origin of this receptor is a human donor in good health (CMV status not recorded). Some clones in this sample may be carry-over from other donors' samples. The sample consisted of cultured PBMCs, taken from culture after CMV antigen stimulation. CDR3: CAITGTSGSGEQYF. CDR3 nucleotide sequence: TGTGCCATCACCGGGACTAGCGGGAGTGGTGAGCAGTACTTC.